A selection of T cell receptor beta chains follows, all from one sample in a study of blood T cell repertoires in COVID-19. The method was immunoSEQ multiplex PCR; TCRdb's version includes in-frame clones alone and lacks a portion of them. The table shows approximately 430,000 clones, with around 86% occurring only once. The sequencing input was peripheral blood. The receptors were sampled from a woman aged 25 to 39 with active or convalescent COVID-19. Each CDR3 is given with its conserved first and last residue. Fields, in order: D gene, V gene, J gene, clone size, CDR3 length, CDR3 protein, CDR3 DNA. D genes are given only for firm matches. The listing skips clone size in some rows; elsewhere it reads once, few, many or a size class.

d_call: TRBD1; v_call: TRBV19; j_call: TRBJ1-2; clone_size: NA; cdr3_length: 13; cdr3_aa: CASSRWDRDGYTF; cdr3_nt: TGTGCCAGTAGTCGCTGGGACAGGGACGGCTACACCTTC
d_call: TRBD1; v_call: TRBV5-6; j_call: TRBJ1-2; clone_size: NA; cdr3_length: 16; cdr3_aa: CASSFDRVGRDYGYTF; cdr3_nt: TGTGCCAGCAGCTTCGACAGGGTCGGTAGAGACTATGGCTACACCTTC
d_call: TRBD2; v_call: TRBV11-2; j_call: TRBJ2-7; clone_size: NA; cdr3_length: 14; cdr3_aa: CASSESGGFYEQYF; cdr3_nt: TGTGCCAGCAGCGAAAGCGGGGGTTTCTACGAGCAGTACTTC
d_call: NA; v_call: TRBV19; j_call: TRBJ1-1; clone_size: NA; cdr3_length: 15; cdr3_aa: CASPFLSNLNTEAFF; cdr3_nt: TGTGCCAGCCCATTCCTATCCAATCTGAACACTGAAGCTTTCTTT
d_call: NA; v_call: TRBV19; j_call: TRBJ2-7; clone_size: NA; cdr3_length: 14; cdr3_aa: CASSMRSLNYEQYF; cdr3_nt: TGTGCCAGTAGTATGAGAAGTCTGAACTACGAGCAGTACTTC
d_call: TRBD2; v_call: TRBV27; j_call: TRBJ2-3; clone_size: NA; cdr3_length: 17; cdr3_aa: CASSFISSGGGSDTQYF; cdr3_nt: TGTGCCAGCAGTTTTATATCTAGCGGGGGTGGATCAGATACGCAGTATTTT
d_call: NA; v_call: TRBV5-5; j_call: TRBJ2-7; clone_size: NA; cdr3_length: 15; cdr3_aa: CASSRLGLSSYEQYF; cdr3_nt: TGTGCCAGCAGCCGGCTAGGCCTAAGCTCCTACGAGCAGTACTTC
d_call: NA; v_call: TRBV10-1; j_call: TRBJ1-6; clone_size: NA; cdr3_length: 14; cdr3_aa: CASSPGQDNSPLHF; cdr3_nt: TGCGCCAGCAGTCCGGGACAAGATAATTCACCCCTCCACTTT
d_call: TRBD1; v_call: TRBV10-2; j_call: TRBJ2-3; clone_size: NA; cdr3_length: 14; cdr3_aa: CASSESTQGTTQYF; cdr3_nt: TGCGCCAGCAGTGAGTCGACACAGGGGACAACGCAGTATTTT
d_call: TRBD1; v_call: TRBV6-6; j_call: TRBJ2-5; clone_size: NA; cdr3_length: 15; cdr3_aa: CASSSPGQSGETQYF; cdr3_nt: TGTGCCAGCAGTTCCCCGGGACAGTCAGGGGAGACCCAGTACTTC
d_call: TRBD1; v_call: TRBV5-1; j_call: TRBJ2-5; clone_size: NA; cdr3_length: 14; cdr3_aa: CASSSGTGQETQYF; cdr3_nt: TGCGCCAGCAGCTCCGGGACAGGTCAAGAGACCCAGTACTTC
d_call: TRBD1; v_call: TRBV10-2; j_call: TRBJ1-2; clone_size: NA; cdr3_length: 20; cdr3_aa: CASSEFVPRTGTTANYGYTF; cdr3_nt: TGCGCCAGCAGTGAATTCGTACCCAGGACAGGGACCACAGCTAACTATGGCTACACCTTC
d_call: NA; v_call: TRBV6-6; j_call: TRBJ1-2; clone_size: once; cdr3_length: 13; cdr3_aa: CATELYMNYGYTF; cdr3_nt: TGTGCCACTGAGCTGTATATGAACTATGGCTACACCTTC
d_call: TRBD1; v_call: TRBV11-2; j_call: TRBJ2-1; clone_size: NA; cdr3_length: 16; cdr3_aa: CASSRTTGASSNEQFF; cdr3_nt: TGTGCCAGCAGCCGGACCACAGGGGCATCTTCCAATGAGCAGTTCTTC
d_call: NA; v_call: TRBV4-2; j_call: TRBJ1-2; clone_size: NA; cdr3_length: 15; cdr3_aa: CASSQDSGHGYGYTF; cdr3_nt: TGTGCCAGCAGCCAGGATTCAGGGCATGGCTATGGCTACACCTTC
d_call: NA; v_call: TRBV7-8; j_call: TRBJ1-3; clone_size: NA; cdr3_length: 14; cdr3_aa: CASSGLNSGNTIYF; cdr3_nt: TGTGCCAGCAGCGGACTGAACTCTGGAAACACCATATATTTT
d_call: NA; v_call: TRBV7-8; j_call: TRBJ2-5; clone_size: NA; cdr3_length: 15; cdr3_aa: CASSLAASTRETQYF; cdr3_nt: TGTGCCAGCAGCTTAGCGGCTAGCACTCGGGAGACCCAGTACTTC
d_call: TRBD1; v_call: TRBV27; j_call: TRBJ2-1; clone_size: NA; cdr3_length: 17; cdr3_aa: CASSPGTGSLIYNEQFF; cdr3_nt: TGTGCCAGCAGTCCCGGGACAGGATCCCTCATCTACAATGAGCAGTTCTTC
d_call: TRBD2; v_call: TRBV5-1; j_call: TRBJ2-5; clone_size: NA; cdr3_length: 15; cdr3_aa: CASSLEAGGLETQYF; cdr3_nt: TGCGCCAGCAGCTTGGAGGCGGGGGGCCTGGAGACCCAGTACTTC
d_call: NA; v_call: TRBV25-1; j_call: TRBJ1-3; clone_size: once; cdr3_length: 15; cdr3_aa: CASRDSDVSGNTIYF; cdr3_nt: TGTGCCAGCCGCGACAGCGACGTCTCTGGAAACACCATATATTTT
d_call: NA; v_call: TRBV20-1; j_call: TRBJ2-2; clone_size: NA; cdr3_length: 13; cdr3_aa: CSASYRYTGELFF; cdr3_nt: TGCAGTGCTAGTTACCGGTACACCGGGGAGCTGTTTTTT
d_call: NA; v_call: TRBV5-6; j_call: TRBJ1-6; clone_size: NA; cdr3_length: 17; cdr3_aa: CASSLAGSGAYNSPLHF; cdr3_nt: TGTGCCAGCAGCTTGGCTGGGTCAGGGGCGTATAATTCACCCCTCCACTTT
d_call: NA; v_call: TRBV6-5; j_call: TRBJ2-1; clone_size: NA; cdr3_length: 16; cdr3_aa: CASSSSRDFFYNEQFF; cdr3_nt: TGTGCCAGCAGTTCTTCCCGGGATTTTTTCTACAATGAGCAGTTCTTC
d_call: NA; v_call: TRBV3-1/TRBV3-2; j_call: TRBJ2-7; clone_size: NA; cdr3_length: 15; cdr3_aa: CASSRDRDTSYEQYF; cdr3_nt: TGTGCCAGCAGCCGAGACCGGGACACTTCCTACGAGCAGTACTTC
d_call: NA; v_call: TRBV27; j_call: TRBJ1-3; clone_size: NA; cdr3_length: 14; cdr3_aa: CASPDLVSGNTIYF; cdr3_nt: TGTGCCAGCCCTGACCTAGTCTCTGGAAACACCATATATTTT
d_call: TRBD1; v_call: TRBV30; j_call: TRBJ1-4; clone_size: NA; cdr3_length: 13; cdr3_aa: CACDRDRGSKLFF; cdr3_nt: TGTGCCTGCGACCGGGACAGGGGATCGAAACTGTTTTTT
d_call: NA; v_call: TRBV7-2; j_call: TRBJ1-1; clone_size: NA; cdr3_length: 14; cdr3_aa: CASSLGRVGTEAFF; cdr3_nt: TGTGCCAGCAGCTTAGGCAGGGTGGGCACTGAAGCTTTCTTT
d_call: TRBD1; v_call: TRBV6-1; j_call: TRBJ1-2; clone_size: NA; cdr3_length: 16; cdr3_aa: CASSEGLLGQSYGYTF; cdr3_nt: TGTGCCAGCAGTGAAGGATTGTTGGGACAGAGCTATGGCTACACCTTC
d_call: NA; v_call: TRBV18; j_call: TRBJ2-5; clone_size: NA; cdr3_length: 15; cdr3_aa: CASSPQGSGQETQYF; cdr3_nt: TGTGCCAGCTCACCCCAGGGGTCGGGGCAAGAGACCCAGTACTTC
d_call: NA; v_call: TRBV2; j_call: TRBJ1-1; clone_size: few; cdr3_length: 9; cdr3_aa: CARGAEAFF; cdr3_nt: TGTGCCAGAGGGGCGGAAGCTTTCTTT
d_call: TRBD1; v_call: TRBV10-2; j_call: TRBJ1-2; clone_size: NA; cdr3_length: 13; cdr3_aa: CASSGTGVYGYTF; cdr3_nt: TGCGCCAGCAGTGGGACAGGCGTCTATGGCTACACCTTC
d_call: TRBD2; v_call: TRBV4-1; j_call: TRBJ2-4; clone_size: NA; cdr3_length: 15; cdr3_aa: CASSHLAGTKNIQYF; cdr3_nt: TGCGCCAGCAGCCACTTAGCGGGTACCAAAAACATTCAGTACTTC
d_call: TRBD2; v_call: TRBV5-4; j_call: TRBJ2-1; clone_size: NA; cdr3_length: 15; cdr3_aa: CASSSGGSSYNEQFF; cdr3_nt: TGTGCCAGCAGCTCCGGGGGGAGCTCCTACAATGAGCAGTTCTTC
d_call: NA; v_call: TRBV19; j_call: TRBJ2-1; clone_size: NA; cdr3_length: 15; cdr3_aa: CASSIAGSSYNEQFF; cdr3_nt: TGTGCCAGTAGTATAGCGGGGAGCTCCTACAATGAGCAGTTCTTC
d_call: TRBD2; v_call: TRBV6-4; j_call: TRBJ2-1; clone_size: NA; cdr3_length: 14; cdr3_aa: CASSRLAGYNEQFF; cdr3_nt: TGTGCCAGCAGCCGACTAGCGGGGTACAATGAGCAGTTCTTC
d_call: NA; v_call: TRBV5-1; j_call: TRBJ2-7; clone_size: NA; cdr3_length: 15; cdr3_aa: CASSPEGTPTYEQYF; cdr3_nt: TGCGCCAGCAGCCCCGAGGGGACACCTACCTACGAGCAGTACTTC